Below are 23 T cell receptor beta chains sequenced from a single sample in a study of T cell clonality in common variable immunodeficiency. Sequenced by immunoSEQ multiplex PCR; TCRdb stores in-frame clones only, minus some. The sample was found to contain about 37,000 clones, and every one recurs. The sample taken for sequencing was peripheral blood mononuclear cells. These TCRs come from a person aged 18-69 years in good health.

This clone was seen at least ten times. The read finishes 3 residues shy of the CDR3 end, and the germline J gene is used to complete it. V usage is TRBV19 and J usage is TRBJ2-4, with 7 positions matching TRBD1. CDR3 length: 18 amino acids. Germline CDR1 reads LNHDA; CDR2 reads SQIVND (reference sequence). Trimming cost V 3 bases and J 0 bases; bases outside gene matches: 11. CDR3 DNA (partial): TGTGCCAGTAGTATGAGGCGGACAGGTCCTTCAGCCAAAAACATT. Translated, it gives CASSMRRTGPSAKNI. The full CDR3 sequence reads CASSMRRTGPSAKNIQYF.

This clone was counted a few times. The CDR3 end lies 3 residues beyond the end of the read and is filled in from the germline J gene. The chain uses TRBV19 and TRBJ2-5; TRBD2 aligns across 10 bases. Germline V gene lookup returns CDR1 LNHDA and CDR2 SQIVND (reference sequence). After removal of 6 bases from V and 1 base from J, the junction contained 2 bases not matched to a gene. The CDR3 covers 14 residues. The DNA read from the CDR3 is TGTGCCAGTAGCAAGCGGGAGGGCCAAGAGACC. Residues: CASSKREGQET. The complete CDR3 reads CASSKREGQETQYF. Complete variable domain (other parts from reference TRBV19 and TRBJ2-5): DGGITQSPKYLFRKEGQNVTLSCEQNLNHDAMYWYRQDPGQGLRLIYYSQIVNDFQKGDIAEGYSVSREKKESFPLTVTSAQKNPTAFYLCASSKREGQETQYFGPGTRLLVL.

This clone was counted at least ten times. Sequencing ends 3 residues short of the CDR3 end; the germline J gene provides the rest. The genes are TRBV11-2 and TRBJ2-1; the D is unclear. The CDR3 contains 14 residues. Germline-derived CDR1 and CDR2 are SGHAT and FQNNGV. Trimming shortened V by 0 bases and J by 9 bases, and 12 bases separated the two germline ends. The sequenced part of the CDR3 DNA is TGTGCCAGCAGCTTAGATCATGGGCTTGGTGAG. The encoded protein is CASSLDHGLGE. The full CDR3 reads CASSLDHGLGEQFF.

In its sample, this clone was seen many times. The CDR3 is cut off 3 residues early in the read; its end comes from the germline J gene. The chain uses TRBV7-9 and TRBJ1-4; a weak D match, TRBD1 (5 bases). The CDR3 spans 15 residues. Germline assignment: CDR1 SEHNR and CDR2 FQNEAQ (reference sequence). V lost 1 base to trimming and J lost 8 bases, with 14 bases between them. Here the CDR3 reads CASSLETGVREKLFF. The sequenced part of the CDR3 DNA is TGTGCCAGCAGCTTAGAGACGGGGGTAAGGGAAAAA. Combining the CDR3 with reference TRBV7-9 and TRBJ1-4 gives the whole variable domain DTGVSQNPRHKITKRGQNVTFRCDPISEHNRLYWYRQTLGQGPEFLTYFQNEAQLEKSRLLSDRFSAERPKGSFSTLEIQRTEQGDSAMYLCASSLETGVREKLFFGSGTQLSVL.

This clone was counted ten times or more. The CDR3 extends 3 residues past the end of the read, so its final part is completed from the germline J gene. This chain joins TRBV20-1 and TRBJ2-3, with TRBD1 matching over 8 bases. CDR3 size: 15 residues. V was pared by 5 bases and J by 1 base, with 8 bases of the junction left unmatched. Germline V lookup: CDR1 DFQATT, CDR2 SNEGSKA (reference sequence). The CDR3 DNA, read in part, is TGCAGTGCTCCAGATACCAGGGGGCGCACAGATACG. Translating gives CSAPDTRGRTDT. The full CDR3 sequence reads CSAPDTRGRTDTQYF.

In its sample, this clone was seen a few times. The missing CDR3 end, 3 residues past where the read stops, is filled in from the germline J gene. The chain combines TRBV7-9 with TRBJ2-3, with TRBD1 identical over 7 bases. The V segment lost 1 base and the J segment 0 bases; nucleotides outside the gene matches: 1. The V gene's germline CDR1 is SEHNR and CDR2 FQNEAQ (reference sequence). CDR3 length equals 15 residues. The covered CDR3 bases are TGTGCCAGCAGCTTAGTGACAGGGAGCACAGATACG. The encoded protein is CASSLVTGSTDT. In full, the CDR3 is CASSLVTGSTDTQYF.

Regarding this clone: The read falls 3 residues short of the CDR3 end, and the missing part is taken from the germline J gene. V usage is TRBV7-9 and J usage is TRBJ2-2; tentatively, D is TRBD1 (7 bases). CDR3 length: 15 residues. The germline V gene has CDR1 SEHNR and CDR2 FQNEAQ (reference sequence). The V and J ends lost 5 bases and 5 bases respectively, with 15 bases between them. The CDR3 is CASSVQGGRTGELFF. The CDR3 bases that were read are TGTGCCAGCAGCGTTCAGGGGGGTAGGACCGGGGAG.

This clone has ten or more counts. The read halts 3 residues ahead of the CDR3 end, with the missing end drawn from the germline J gene. This chain joins TRBV20-1 and TRBJ2-7; 9 bases are shared with TRBD1. Germline-derived CDR1 and CDR2 are DFQATT and SNEGSKA (reference sequence). This CDR3 is 12 amino acids long. V lost 5 bases and J lost 4; bases outside the gene matches: 3. The CDR3 is CSASGQGYEQYF. The covered CDR3 bases are TGCAGTGCTTCCGGACAGGGGTACGAG.

This clone was counted ten times or more. The missing CDR3 end, 3 residues past where the read stops, is filled in from the germline J gene. The V call is TRBV20-1, the J call TRBJ1-1; possibly TRBD1 for D (5 bases). The CDR3 contains 13 residues. Germline V gene data show CDR1 as DFQATT and CDR2 as SNEGSKA (reference sequence). V lost 1 base to trimming and J lost 1 base, with 7 bases between them. The CDR3 protein is CSARAGPNTEAFF. The CDR3 DNA, read in part, is TGCAGTGCTAGAGCAGGGCCGAACACTGAA.

This clone was seen many times. The CDR3 end lies 3 residues beyond the end of the read and is filled in from the germline J gene. This chain links TRBV5-6 with TRBJ2-7; TRBD2 matches at 9 bases. After removal of 1 base from V and 6 bases from J, the junction contained 8 bases not matched to a gene. Germline-derived CDR1 and CDR2 are SGHDT and YYEEEE. CDR3 length: 15 amino acids. CDR3 sequence: CASSLLGRLAAEQYF. The covered CDR3 bases are TGTGCCAGCAGCTTGTTGGGGCGACTAGCGGCCGAG.

This clone was counted ten times or more. The sequenced CDR3 bases are TGCAGTGCTCTTGATAATAGACAGGGGAGAACCTACGAG. It yields the protein CSALDNRQGRTYE. The whole CDR3 protein reads CSALDNRQGRTYEQYF. The J gene is TRBJ2-7, the V gene TRBV20-1; 8 bases are shared with TRBD1. The read comes to an end 3 residues before the CDR3 does, leaving the germline J gene to fill in the end. In germline, CDR1 is DFQATT, CDR2 SNEGSKA (reference sequence). V was pared by 5 bases and J by 2 bases, with 14 bases of the junction left unmatched. This CDR3 contains 16 residues.

This clone was counted at least ten times. Read data end 3 residues before the CDR3 end; the end is taken from the germline J gene. The chain is built from TRBV2 and TRBJ2-4; 7 bases line up with TRBD2. The CDR3 sequence is 14 residues long. Unmatched junction bases numbered 4, after V lost 8 bases and J lost 0 bases. CDR1 and CDR2 from the germline V gene are SNHLY and FYNNEI. This CDR3 reads CASGGSLAKNIQYF. The CDR3 bases that were read are TGTGCCAGCGGCGGGAGTTTAGCCAAAAACATT. The entire variable domain, with the rest obtained from reference TRBV2 and TRBJ2-4, is as follows: EPEVTQTPSHQVTQMGQEVILRCVPISNHLYFYWYRQILGQKVEFLVSFYNNEISEKSEIFDDQFSVERPDGSNFTLKIRSTKLEDSAMYFCASGGSLAKNIQYFGAGTRLSVL.

Ten or more counts support this clone. With the read ending 3 residues before the CDR3 end, the germline J gene is used to fill in that end. The chain is built from TRBV2 and TRBJ2-2, with 8 bases matching TRBD1. Germline CDR1 is SNHLY and CDR2 is FYNNEI. J gave up 4 bases and V 4 bases, and 5 bases lay outside the gene matches. The CDR3 length is 15 residues. The CDR3 spells CASSGQGLGTGELFF. Incomplete CDR3 DNA: TGTGCCAGCAGTGGACAGGGGTTAGGCACCGGGGAG.

This clone appeared many times. The read ends 3 residues early relative to the CDR3; the germline J gene fills the gap. The rearrangement joins TRBV5-4 to TRBJ2-1; D remains ambiguous. The CDR3 sequence is 11 residues long. Looked up from germline, CDR1 is SGHNT and CDR2 is YYREEE (reference sequence). The V end lost 4 bases, the J end lost 9 bases, and 8 bases lay between the germline ends. Partial CDR3 DNA: TGTGCCAGCAGCCTTTCTGTTGAG. Its translation is CASSLSVE. The entire CDR3 sequence reads CASSLSVEQFF.

This clone was recorded at least ten times. Read sequence stops 3 residues before the CDR3 end, and the germline J gene provides the missing end. The chain links TRBV12-3 or TRBV12-4 to TRBJ1-4, with 9 bases matching TRBD1. This CDR3 is built from 16 residues. The trim removed 3 bases at V and 5 bases at J, leaving 7 bases unmatched. This CDR3 reads CASSFVQGAGNEKLFF. The DNA read from the CDR3 is TGTGCCAGCAGTTTCGTACAGGGGGCTGGGAATGAAAAA.

Many counts were recorded for this clone. The CDR3 end lies 3 residues beyond the end of the read and is filled in from the germline J gene. V gene TRBV5-6 combines with J gene TRBJ2-1; no definite D call. Germline lookup yields CDR1 SGHDT and CDR2 YYEEEE. CDR3 length: 15 amino acids. V was clipped by 1 base and J by 0 bases, with 8 bases between them. CDR3: CASSLYQASYNEQFF. The sequenced CDR3 bases are TGTGCCAGCAGCTTGTATCAGGCCTCCTACAATGAG.

This clone showed up just a few times. The CDR3 end is not reached by the read, which stops 3 residues before it; the germline J gene fills it in. The genes are TRBV19 and TRBJ2-1; D is possibly TRBD1 (7 bases). The CDR3 covers 14 residues. V lost 8 bases and J lost 2, with 13 bases in between. Germline loops: CDR1 LNHDA, CDR2 SQIVND (reference sequence). CDR3 amino acids: CASRQGGTYNEQFF. Incomplete CDR3 DNA: TGTGCCAGTCGACAGGGAGGCACCTACAATGAG.

The table lists this clone with many counts. The read terminates 3 residues ahead of where the CDR3 ends, so the germline J gene completes it. The chain is built from TRBV4-1 and TRBJ2-4; no clear D. This CDR3 comprises 17 residues. Looked up from germline, CDR1 is MGHRA and CDR2 is YSYEKL. V lost 6 bases and J 0 bases, leaving 18 bases between the germline ends. The sequenced part of the CDR3 DNA is TGCGCCAGCAGGTCGGTAGTATCCTCTCTAGCCAAAAACATT. It is translated as CASRSVVSSLAKNI. Given in full, the CDR3 is CASRSVVSSLAKNIQYF.

This clone has ten or more counts. The read ends 3 residues before the CDR3 terminus; that terminus is restored from the germline J gene. V gene TRBV18 combines with J gene TRBJ1-1; D unclear. The length of the CDR3 is 13 residues. V was clipped by 6 bases and J by 7 bases, with 15 bases between them. CDR1 and CDR2 from the germline V gene are KGHSH and LQKENI. Incomplete CDR3 DNA: TGTGCCAGCTCCCCAAGCCGGGGATTTGAA. Its protein is CASSPSRGFE. In full, the CDR3 is CASSPSRGFEAFF.

This clone came up many times. The read is 3 residues too short to cover the CDR3 end, so that end is filled in from the germline J gene. J is TRBJ2-7 and V is TRBV5-4, with 12 bases that match TRBD1. The CDR3 contains 15 residues. Germline CDR1 SGHNT, CDR2 YYREEE (reference sequence). The trim removed 0 bases at V and 3 bases at J, leaving 1 base unmatched. CDR3 bases read: TGTGCCAGCAGCTTGGGGGACAGGGGGCTCTACGAG. It encodes CASSLGDRGLYE. The full CDR3 protein reads CASSLGDRGLYEQYF.

There are many counts of this clone. This CDR3 is CAIKNGGSNSEQYF. The CDR3 bases that were read are TGTGCCATCAAAAATGGCGGGAGCAATTCCGAG. The chain is built from TRBV10-3 and TRBJ2-7, with 7 bases that match TRBD2. The read stops 3 residues short of the end of the CDR3; the missing end is completed from the germline J gene. CDR1 and CDR2 from the germline V gene are ENHRY and SYGVKD. With 7 bases clipped from V and 6 bases from J, the junction kept 12 bases outside the gene matches. This CDR3 contains 14 residues.

In its sample, this clone was seen many times. The CDR3 extends 3 residues past the end of the read, so its final part is completed from the germline J gene. The V and J genes are TRBV19 and TRBJ1-2; D is uncertain. Trimming removed 3 bases from V and 4 bases from J, with 9 bases in between. The CDR3 covers 13 residues. Germline-derived CDR1 and CDR2 are LNHDA and SQIVND (reference sequence). CDR3 DNA (partial): TGTGCCAGTAGTATTGGGCCAGCCTATGGC. Protein sequence: CASSIGPAYG. The entire CDR3 is CASSIGPAYGYTF.

This clone was counted ten times or more. The CDR3 extends 3 residues past the end of the read, so its final part is completed from the germline J gene. The chain employs TRBV4-2 and TRBJ2-1, with 14 bases identical to TRBD2. Germline-derived CDR1 and CDR2 are LGHNA and YNFKEQ. The V gene end was trimmed by 4 bases and the J gene end by 4 bases; junction bases not matched to a gene: 9. The CDR3 is 18 amino acids. The CDR3 spells CASSPGLAGEALYNEQFF. The DNA read from the CDR3 is TGTGCCAGCAGCCCGGGACTAGCGGGAGAGGCTTTATACAATGAG.